This T cell receptor (beta chain) derives from a study of cytomegalovirus exposure and HLA in healthy donors (dated by TCRdb to the late 2010s). At the level of the whole study: An earlier analysis of 587 of the donors reported approximately 300 Gb of sequence data and around 120 million unique TCR beta sequences obtained from about 179 million T cells. Roughly 300 gigabases of sequencing data and tens of millions of unique TCR sequences were included in an early release covering roughly 600 HLA-typed donors. Of the 350 to 450 genotyped donors, about 84% fell in the genetic ancestry cluster associated with self-reported Caucasian donors. The study was designed to test whether signatures of past pathogen exposure could be identified by cataloging public T cell receptors. The T cell repertoires of 670 or so subjects were profiled by immunosequencing and related to cytomegalovirus serostatus. In addition to the first cohort of 500 to 850 subjects, a separate validation cohort of approximately 130 different subjects was used. To predict cytomegalovirus infection status, the study brought together high-throughput TCR immunosequencing, statistical association of individual TCRs with disease status, and machine learning. In a later analysis, previously published TCR beta repertoires from 500 to 750 donors were re-analyzed and high-resolution HLA genotyping was added so that TCR occurrence patterns could be studied. Rather than using new phenotypic data, the later analysis identified candidate immune exposures from TCR beta sequences and from how often those sequences occurred across donors. An earlier analysis of more than 450 of the donors used high-throughput TCR beta sequencing to judge whether each TCR beta V gene segment behaved as functional or pseudogenic. Donor age, sex, ethnicity and CMV serostatus were compiled together with the repertoire data. A later genetic analysis took genome-wide SNP genotypes for about three fifths of the roughly 700 donors and used that subset as a discovery cohort. All discovery cohort repertoires had been generated using a single sequencing platform. HLA typing covered class I and class II loci at four-digit resolution. Typing coverage differed by locus: A, B, C, DRB1 and DQB1 were typed in about 620-640 donors, DQA1 in about 500, DPA1 in approximately 610, and DPB1 in around 490. A handful of DR-DQ haplotypes were handled as single units for association and clustering because linkage in the cohort was strong. On average, roughly 240,000 unique TCR beta nucleotide sequences were sequenced per donor among a few hundred genotyped donors of the cohort, with about 17% of those sequences being non-productive.

Preparation of the library involved the immunoSEQ multiplex PCR assay. For the multiplex PCR, a mixture combining 60 forward primers for TCR Vbeta segments and 13 reverse primers for TCR Jbeta segments was used. Amplification of the CDR3 region of rearranged TCR beta genes was performed with a multiplex PCR assay on genomic DNA. The Illumina HiSeq System was used to sequence the amplified TCR beta libraries as 87-base-pair reads. The authors processed their data as follows. In a later analysis, 80 million or so unique TCR beta chains were counted across the approximately 620 repertoires, and approximately 11 million of these chains were shared by at least two donors. To remove PCR and sequencing errors, raw reads were error-corrected and collapsed into unique sequences using a nearest-neighbor algorithm that merged closely related sequences. CDR3 sequences were aligned to IMGT reference sequences to assign V, D and J gene segments. Each retained sequence needed at least a six-nucleotide match to both a V gene segment and a J gene segment. Rearrangements were classified as productive when the CDR3 lacked stop codons and remained in frame with V and J, and all other rearrangements were classified as non-productive. CDR3 was defined according to IMGT convention as the region running from the second conserved V-encoded cysteine to the conserved J-encoded phenylalanine. The earlier analysis of about 560 of the donors excluded any sequence lacking an unambiguous match to a single V gene segment. An earlier analysis of fewer than 750 of the donors classified V segments as functional when productive rearrangements were above 56.7% and as segregating when the standard deviation between donors was above 5%. To diagnose cytomegalovirus status from the catalog of TCR beta chain sequences, a statistical classification framework was built. In a later analysis, TCR nucleotide sequences were compared against IMGT/GENE-DB human TR gene sequences so that V and J genes could be assigned. A later analysis assigned CDR3 sequences and most-parsimonious VDJ recombination scenarios with the TCRdist pipeline. In a later analysis, every TCR beta chain was defined by the combination of its CDR3 amino acid sequence and its V-gene family, and reads without a unique V-gene family were dropped. In a later analysis, several hundred highly shared, low-generation-probability nucleotide sequences were removed to address suspected cross-contamination and a sequencing artifact. A later analysis calculated a clonal expansion index for each public chain from normalized within-repertoire ranks of inferred template counts. In a later analysis, generation probabilities were computed with a VDJ recombination model fitted to out-of-frame rearrangements, and the resulting probabilities were checked against IGoR. In a later analysis, hypergeometric tests were used to score TCR-TCR, TCR-HLA and TCR-CMV co-occurrence, with a repertoire-size bias correction applied to TCR pairs. A later analysis estimated false discovery rates by permuting HLA or CMV assignments 20 times. In a later analysis, co-occurring TCRs were grouped using DBSCAN, with TCRdist sequence similarity added in when clustering inside HLA-allele-positive subsets. Co-occurrence clustering excluded repertoires with fewer than 30,000 or more than 120,000 public chains, plus five with anomalous nucleotide sharing. In its TCRdb copy, this immuneACCESS table keeps in-frame sequences only and misses some clones. Where compared with another copy, unresolved V genes explain less than half of these, and the others have no known cause. V, J and clone size were drawn from that table, and D and trimming were deduced from the DNA. The sample records around 190,000 clones, almost 85% of which are singletons. The top ten hold around 0.52% of the sample.

Concerning this clone itself: What this receptor recognizes is not known. Base-call qualities are not available, and no considerably larger clone is one nucleotide away.

Paper-wide results and their limitations: According to a later analysis, parvovirus B19, influenza, CMV and Epstein-Barr virus appeared linked to several top co-occurrence clusters. Sequencing depth was assumed to be roughly uniform across donors in the presence/absence analyses, though that assumption may not hold. The 87-base-pair reads could not distinguish some IMGT-functional V segments, including TRBV6-2 and TRBV6-3, so those segments were excluded. In a later analysis, over 15,000 TCR beta sequences were associated with specific HLA alleles at a false discovery rate of 0.05. Compared with equally common non-associated chains, HLA-associated TCR beta chains in a later analysis were more clonally expanded and had lower generation probabilities. According to a later analysis, TCR association rates differed among HLA loci, with DRB1 alleles showing the most associated TCRs and HLA-C alleles showing the fewest. Some 16 rarely observed V segments, including chromosome 9 orphons, were excluded from the earlier analysis of almost 600 of the donors because counts were too low. A later analysis found that most CMV-associated TCR beta chains appeared HLA-restricted, with HLA associations seemingly driven largely by CMV exposure. In a later genetic analysis, a missense DCLRE1C variant was associated with V-gene and J-gene trimming of TCR beta chains, and the association was replicated in an independent cohort. In vitro tests confirmed that a few of the cytomegalovirus-associated TCR beta chains recognize cytomegalovirus antigens. This cohort had only TCR beta chains sequenced, and the lack of alpha or paired-chain data limited which features could be detected. The classifier was reported to diagnose cytomegalovirus status with high specificity and sensitivity in both the original cohort and the validation cohort. HLA typing was unavailable for some donors at each locus, so association tests used only the typed subset. CMV serostatus was the only immune exposure information available for the cohort. A total of 150 to 200 TCR beta chains were listed by the study as associated with cytomegalovirus. A cluster of highly shared sequence variants was judged likely to be a technical artifact of the sequencing pipeline. Most TCR sequences were observed very rarely across donors, whereas some public TCRs were present in many individuals. The authors suggested that the approach could potentially be extended to other disease states and immunological phenotypes. Linkage disequilibrium might explain the correlated functional status among segregating V segments, but an unknown experimental factor could not be ruled out. A later genetic analysis reported fewer N-insertions in productive TCRs among donors in an Asian-associated ancestry cluster than the roughly 640-donor mean. In an earlier analysis of roughly 500 of the donors, most TCR beta V segments appeared in productive rearrangements about 90% or about 30% of the time, broadly matching IMGT annotations. A further reported finding was that TCR beta sequences accurately predicted the HLA-A and HLA-B alleles for most subjects in the first cohort. When HLA alleles, especially DR and DQ, strongly co-occurred, attributing TCR associations to individual alleles was difficult.

The cohort consisted of more than 650 healthy bone marrow donors. At the time of sampling, every cohort member was nominally healthy, though immune exposures that went unrecorded were likely present. The donor was CMV seronegative and belonged to the group of 320 or so seronegative cohort members. A peripheral blood sample was provided by each donor, and peripheral blood mononuclear cells were used for TCR beta sequencing. The Qiagen DNeasy Blood Extraction Kit was used to extract genomic DNA from the blood cell samples. CDR3 length: 14 amino acids, cysteine to phenylalanine. The kept DNA is CDR3 alone, 42 bases in frame from the first base. V was cut back by 2 bases and J by 5 bases, leaving a gap of 12 bases between them. CDR1 and CDR2, looked up from the germline V gene, are MNHNS and SASEGT.

Sequenced: PBMCs. The TCR originated in a woman aged 50 to 65 in good health and CMV-seronegative. The V and J segments used are TRBV6-1 and TRBJ1-1; perhaps TRBD1 is the D gene, with 6 bases matching. The DNA is as follows: TGTGCCAGCAGTGAAACCGGCAGGGGAACTGAAGCTTTCTTT. This encodes CASSETGRGTEAFF.